A single T cell receptor beta chain is shown here with its context. The antigen remains undetermined. This specimen belongs to a study of CD8 T cells in ankylosing spondylitis. Study-wide results and caveats: As for the disease-linked clones, they showed a CD8+ phenotype and occurred at relatively low frequencies in peripheral blood. Seemingly characteristic of ankylosing spondylitis blood was a TCR beta motif consisting of under ten highly homologous variants. From matched ankylosing spondylitis synovial fluid, disease-linked clones were reportedly recovered at significantly enriched levels.

Researchers built TCR beta libraries using quantitative 5'-RACE with molecular barcodes. TCRdb re-derived calls from the 5' RACE reads in MiXCR, one entry per CDR3 protein. The table lists about 130,000 distinct CDR3 sequences, approximately 13% of them singletons. CDR3 length equals 14 residues. Looked up from germline, CDR1 is MNHEY and CDR2 is SMNVEV (reference sequence). Deletions cut 4 bases from V and 1 base from J, with 11 bases between. Specimen: blood, either unsorted or a sorted T cell fraction (not recorded which). This clonotype was sampled from a female donor with ankylosing spondylitis or in good health (not recorded which). J is TRBJ2-7 and V is TRBV27; D unclear. CDR3: CASSSRSTSYEQYF. The CDR3 coding sequence is TGTGCCAGCAGTTCCCGCTCGACATCCTACGAGCAGTACTTC.